This T cell receptor (beta chain) derives from a study of blood T cell repertoires in COVID-19 (TCRdb year 2020). Turning to the overall study: The collaborator samples originated in the United States, Italy and Spain and spanned the acute and convalescent phases of COVID-19. The material from the prospective study consisted of cDNA or gDNA derived from T cells, B-cell-depleted T cells, or PBMCs. The dataset comprised deeply sampled blood TCRbeta repertoires from subjects exposed to, actively infected with, or recovered from COVID-19. A freely available public database, intended as a resource for researchers studying the immune response to SARS-CoV-2, is where the repertoires were released. Samples were obtained from the ongoing ImmuneRACE study (first 160 participants) and from over 1,000 subjects provided by 6 global collaborators. Sample metadata almost always included a de-identified subject ID, COVID-19 status, age in years and sex. HLA class I and class II types, where available, came from metadata supplied by the sample provider rather than from assay-based typing. Broad study findings and their caveats: The amount of clinical and demographic metadata varied by source and participant and was provided uncurated.

The collaborating institutions used their own protocols to collect whole blood in K2EDTA tubes. For TCRbeta analysis, collaborators shipped samples in one of three forms: frozen whole blood, isolated PBMCs, or DNA extracted from either of those sample types. Details on this clone: Its binding antigen is unknown. The input lacks base qualities; no much larger clone sits a single base away.

Reading from cysteine to phenylalanine, the CDR3 counts 13 amino acids. Only the CDR3 DNA stays, 39 bases, in frame from base 1. For CDR1 and CDR2, the germline V gene lists SNHLY and FYNNEI. V is cut back by 2 bases and J by 5 bases, with 1 base in the junction unmatched. TCRbeta CDR3 regions were amplified from genomic DNA by means of the immunoSEQ Assay, a bias-controlled multiplex PCR. For the original study's pipeline: Within the assay, amplification of reference gene primers was used to estimate how many nucleated cells each sample contained. To quantify the absolute abundance of each unique TCRbeta CDR3 rearrangement, sequence reads were collapsed and filtered. Productive Simpson clonality was computed per sample as the square root of Simpson's diversity index over productive rearrangements. TCRdb provides this immuneACCESS table in a form limited to in-frame rearrangements. Some clones are lacking; in checked studies, under half of them reflect an unresolved V gene, and why the rest are absent is not known. For V, J and clone size, that table is used; D and trimming come from the DNA. The sample data list under 60,000 clones, and 80% to 95% of these were observed just once. The ten largest clones capture about 3.1% of the sample.

The origin of this receptor is a human donor in a cohort sampled during active COVID-19. This chain is built from TRBV2 and TRBJ1-1, and 8 junctional nucleotides match TRBD1. The sequenced material came from peripheral blood. DNA sequence: TGTGCCAGCAGTGAACAGGGGGCGACTGAAGCTTTCTTT. This is translated as CASSEQGATEAFF. Beyond the CDR3, the reference TRBV2 and TRBJ1-1 genes provide the residues; the full variable domain reads: EPEVTQTPSHQVTQMGQEVILRCVPISNHLYFYWYRQILGQKVEFLVSFYNNEISEKSEIFDDQFSVERPDGSNFTLKIRSTKLEDSAMYFCASSEQGATEAFFGQGTRLTVV.